The 2 T cell receptor beta chains in this list originate from one sample, sequenced in a study of metastatic and nonmetastatic thyroid tumors (dated by TCRdb to 2018 to 2021). The library was built by means of PCR. TCRdb lists the instrument as Illumina HiSeq 4000. The public sequencing data were trimmed at Q25 with fastp and processed into clonotypes with MiXCR by TCRdb, which kept only in-frame beta chains. In this sample the table shows tens of thousands of clones, roughly 15% of which occur a single time. The top ten hold 20% to 25% of the sample. Before undergoing thyroid surgery, none of the patients had been given any kind of treatment. Sequenced material: blood. These receptors all come from a female donor with papillary thyroid cancer or a benign thyroid nodule (not recorded which). Some clones in this sample may be carry-over from other donors' samples.

This clone was seen ten or more times. The rearrangement links TRBV12-3 or TRBV12-4 to TRBJ1-2, with D unclear. The V and J ends lost 4 bases and 4 bases respectively, with 7 bases between them. This CDR3 region has 12 residues. CDR3 sequence: CASSSYPYGYTF. DNA of the CDR3: TGTGCCAGCAGTTCTTATCCCTATGGCTACACCTTC.

In its sample, this clone was seen many times. The chain uses TRBV6-5 and TRBJ2-7; TRBD1 matches at 9 bases. With 0 bases clipped from V and 6 bases from J, the junction kept 6 bases outside the gene matches. The CDR3 has 15 residues. Germline V gene lookup returns CDR1 MNHEY and CDR2 SVGAGI. CDR3 protein: CASSYSLQGAVEQYF. CDR3 coding DNA: TGTGCCAGCAGTTACTCGCTACAGGGGGCGGTCGAGCAGTACTTC.